Below, 23 T cell receptor beta chains from the same sample are listed, as sequenced in a study of T cell responses to AZD1222 COVID-19 vaccine. Measured with immunoSEQ multiplex PCR; TCRdb has only the in-frame clones, and not every one. The sample has about 140,000 clones; 92% are singletons. Source: peripheral blood, taken 28 days after the second AZD1222 dose. All receptors derive from an adult who received the AZD1222 COVID-19 vaccine.

This rearrangement joins TRBV29-1 to TRBJ2-2; TRBD1 agrees at 8 bases. CDR3 length: 14 amino acids. Trimming cost V 1 base and J 3 bases; bases outside gene matches: 1. Germline-derived CDR1 and CDR2 are SQVTM and ANQGSEA. The CDR3 DNA reads as TGCAGCGTTGAAGCAGGGGGCGACACCGGGGAGCTGTTTTTT. This gives the protein CSVEAGGDTGELFF.

The rearrangement uses TRBV7-7 and TRBJ2-5; possible D gene TRBD1, 6 bases. The CDR3 is made up of 16 amino acids. V was trimmed by 1 base and J by 1 base, leaving 13 bases between them. Germline V gene sequence: CDR1 SSHAT, CDR2 FNYEAQ (reference sequence). The chain's CDR3 is CASSLVPGQGQETQYF. CDR3 nucleotide sequence: TGTGCCAGCAGCTTAGTCCCGGGACAAGGCCAAGAGACCCAGTACTTC.

The chain joins TRBV7-2 to TRBJ2-3; 9 bases line up with TRBD2. The CDR3 contains 17 residues. The germline V gene encodes CDR1 SGHTA and CDR2 FQGNSA. After removal of 5 bases from V and 4 bases from J, the junction contained 13 bases not matched to a gene. The CDR3 nucleotides read TGTGCCAGCAGCCAACCTCTACTGGCGGGAGGGCCAGATACGCAGTATTTT. As protein: CASSQPLLAGGPDTQYF.

This chain connects TRBV5-4 to TRBJ1-2; D call uncertain. V dropped 3 bases and J dropped 4 bases, with 16 bases sitting between them. Per germline, CDR1 SGHNT and CDR2 YYREEE (reference sequence). The CDR3 spans 15 residues. CDR3 sequence: CASSSPGAIIYGYTF. DNA for the CDR3: TGTGCCAGCAGCTCCCCGGGAGCTATTATCTATGGCTACACCTTC.

The chain combines TRBV12-1 with TRBJ1-5. TRBV12-1 is given as a pseudogene. The CDR3 has 14 residues. The CDR3 DNA sequence: TGTGCCAGCAGCATGATTAAGGGCAATCAGCCCCAGCATTTT. Translated, it gives CASSMIKGNQPQHF.

DNA of the CDR3: TGTGCCAGCAGCCAAAAATCAGGGGGAGGGAACACCGGGGAGCTGTTTTTT. Its translation is CASSQKSGGGNTGELFF. The rearrangement uses TRBV3-1 (or the pseudogene TRBV3-2) and TRBJ2-2, with D possibly TRBD1 on 7 matching bases. The V gene's germline CDR1 is LGHDT and CDR2 YNNKEL (reference sequence). The CDR3 has 17 residues. Between the trimmed V and J ends, which lost 2 bases and 1 base, there was a span of 14 bases.

This clone has more than one count but fewer than ten. The chain employs TRBV7-9 and TRBJ2-2, with 9 positions matching TRBD2. The ends lost 5 bases at V and 0 bases at J; junction bases unmatched: 1. The CDR3 consists of 15 residues. The germline V gene encodes CDR1 SEHNR and CDR2 FQNEAQ (reference sequence). CDR3 in amino acids: CASSASGTNTGELFF. As DNA, the CDR3 is TGTGCCAGCAGCGCTAGCGGGACGAACACCGGGGAGCTGTTTTTT.

This chain uses TRBV19 with TRBJ2-2; no reliable D call. Germline loops: CDR1 LNHDA, CDR2 SQIVND (reference sequence). The ends were cut back, 7 bases at V and 1 base at J, with 13 bases in the middle. CDR3 length equals 15 residues. The CDR3 DNA reads as TGTGCCAGTACCATCGCCCGGCAGAACACCGGGGAGCTGTTTTTT. Translated: CASTIARQNTGELFF.

This clone appeared once. The chain uses TRBV27 and TRBJ2-7; TRBD2 matches at 9 bases. Per the germline V gene, CDR1 is MNHEY and CDR2 is SMNVEV (reference sequence). V lost 2 bases, J lost 0 bases, and 2 bases stayed unmatched. The CDR3 loop spans 15 amino acids. For the CDR3, the DNA is TGTGCCAGCAGTTTACGGCGGGAGGGCTCCTACGAGCAGTACTTC. This gives the protein CASSLRREGSYEQYF.

This rearrangement joins TRBV3-1 (or the pseudogene TRBV3-2) to TRBJ1-2; the D gene is possibly TRBD1 (5 bases). This CDR3 has 13 amino acids. Germline values: CDR1 LGHDT, CDR2 YNNKEL (reference sequence). Trimming stripped 3 bases from V and 4 bases from J, with 9 bases between. CDR3 amino acids: CASSHGTSYGYTF. Written as DNA, the CDR3 is TGTGCCAGCAGCCACGGGACCTCCTATGGCTACACCTTC.

V and J are TRBV11-2 and TRBJ2-1; 12 positions agree with TRBD2. The CDR3 sequence is 15 residues long. V was pared by 1 base and J by 9 bases, with 4 bases of the junction left unmatched. From germline, CDR1 is SGHAT and CDR2 FQNNGV. The CDR3 DNA reads as TGTGCCAGCAGCTTAGCTAGCGGGAGGGGACCTGAGCAGTTCTTC. Amino acid sequence: CASSLASGRGPEQFF.

The chain is built from TRBV19 and TRBJ2-1; tentatively, D is TRBD2 (6 bases). Trimming left V 4 bases short and J 0 bases short, with 13 bases between. Germline loops: CDR1 LNHDA, CDR2 SQIVND (reference sequence). The CDR3 extends over 16 amino acids. CDR3 region: CASSNPGLRSYNEQFF. CDR3 bases: TGTGCCAGTAGTAATCCGGGACTGCGCTCCTACAATGAGCAGTTCTTC.

This clone was found once. The chain has TRBV30 and TRBJ2-1; 10 positions match TRBD1. Germline CDR1 reads GTSNPN; CDR2 reads SVGIG (reference sequence). The ends lost 4 bases at V and 6 bases at J; junction bases unmatched: 9. This CDR3 comprises 15 residues. CDR3 nucleotides: TGTGCCTGGAACCGACAGGGGGCCGCCTTCAATGAGCAGTTCTTC. Its translation: CAWNRQGAAFNEQFF.

The rearrangement joins TRBV7-9 to TRBJ2-7; 10 bases are shared with TRBD1. CDR1 is SEHNR, CDR2 FQNEAQ, per germline (reference sequence). Trimming at V came to 0 bases and at J to 1 base, leaving 6 bases not matched to a gene. The CDR3 covers 17 residues. This chain's CDR3 is CASSLARQGAGSYEQYF. The CDR3 DNA sequence: TGTGCCAGCAGCTTAGCCCGACAGGGGGCCGGATCCTACGAGCAGTACTTC.

This chain uses TRBV27 with TRBJ2-7, with D unclear. Germline V lookup: CDR1 MNHEY, CDR2 SMNVEV (reference sequence). Trimming cost V 3 bases and J 0 bases, with 15 bases left between them. The CDR3 is 16 amino acids. In nucleotides, the CDR3 is TGTGCCAGCAGTTTTTTTTCCGTTTCCGCCTCCTACGAGCAGTACTTC. Its protein is CASSFFSVSASYEQYF.

The chain carries TRBV7-2 and TRBJ1-6, with no clear D. V lost 1 base and J lost 1, with 11 bases in between. The CDR3 contains 17 residues. The germline gives CDR1 SGHTA, CDR2 FQGNSA. The CDR3 nucleotides are TGTGCCAGCAGCTTAGGCAGGACGGGATCCTATAATTCACCCCTCCACTTT. Its translation: CASSLGRTGSYNSPLHF. The whole variable domain, remainder taken from reference TRBV7-2 and TRBJ1-6, is GAGVSQSPSNKVTEKGKDVELRCDPISGHTALYWYRQSLGQGLEFLIYFQGNSAPDKSGLPSDRFSAERTGGSVSTLTIQRTQQEDSAVYLCASSLGRTGSYNSPLHFGNGTRLTVT.

This clone occurred once. This rearrangement joins TRBV11-3 to TRBJ2-7; no clear D. CDR3 length: 13 amino acids. Looked up from germline, CDR1 is SGHNT and CDR2 is YENEEA. Trimming took 5 bases from V and 3 from J, leaving 11 bases between them. CDR3 bases: TGTGCCAGCAGCATCCAACTGGGCTACGAGCAGTACTTC. Amino acids: CASSIQLGYEQYF.

Only a few counts were recorded for this clone. This chain links TRBV19 with TRBJ1-1, with D possibly matching TRBD1 (6 bases). CDR3 size: 13 residues. V lost 5 bases to trimming and J lost 3 bases, with 10 bases between them. Germline lookup yields CDR1 LNHDA and CDR2 SQIVND (reference sequence). For the CDR3, the DNA is TGTGCCAGTAGTTACAGGGTTGACACTGAAGCTTTCTTT. Its protein product is CASSYRVDTEAFF.

The V call is TRBV12-3 or TRBV12-4, the J call TRBJ1-5; D is unclear. V shed 5 bases and J shed 7 bases, with 12 bases lying between them. The CDR3 has 13 residues. The CDR3 here is CASSVLGGQPQHF. In DNA form, the CDR3 reads TGTGCCAGCAGTGTTCTAGGTGGGCAGCCCCAGCATTTT.

This sequence joins TRBV20-1 and TRBJ1-5, with no clear D. The CDR3 loop spans 12 amino acids. V was pared by 3 bases and J by 7 bases, with 10 bases between. Germline lookup yields CDR1 DFQATT and CDR2 SNEGSKA (reference sequence). CDR3 residues: CSASLRGQPQHF. CDR3 sequence (DNA): TGCAGTGCTAGTCTCCGGGGACAGCCCCAGCATTTT.

This clone occurred once. V is TRBV11-2 and J is TRBJ2-7, with 8 bases aligning to TRBD2. The CDR3 is 15 residues long. After removal of 0 bases from V and 6 bases from J, the junction contained 7 bases not matched to a gene. Germline CDR1 reads SGHAT; CDR2 reads FQNNGV. CDR3 nucleotides: TGTGCCAGCAGCTTAGAGCGGGGGGCAGGGCGCGAGCAGTACTTC. Protein: CASSLERGAGREQYF.

The chain couples TRBV7-9 to TRBJ2-7, with D maybe TRBD2 (6 bases). The CDR3 sequence is 15 residues long. V was cut by 5 bases and J by 6 bases, with 20 bases left in between. Germline V CDR1 and CDR2: SEHNR, FQNEAQ (reference sequence). The CDR3 nucleotides are TGTGCCAGCAGCACTGGGTCTATCGCGGGGATCGAGCAGTACTTC. Protein product: CASSTGSIAGIEQYF.

V usage is TRBV6-2 or TRBV6-3 and J usage is TRBJ2-5; 8 bases match TRBD1. The CDR3 extends over 19 amino acids. CDR1 and CDR2 from the germline V gene are MNHEY and SVGEGT. V was pared by 4 bases and J by 2 bases, with 18 bases of the junction left unmatched. The CDR3 is CASSSINPQRNRGQETQYF. Here the CDR3 DNA reads TGTGCCAGCAGTTCTATTAACCCCCAGAGGAACAGGGGGCAAGAGACCCAGTACTTC.